This T cell receptor (beta chain) was recorded in a study of T cells in Graves' hyperthyroidism and ophthalmopathy (dated by TCRdb to the late 2010s). Concerning the study at large: Peripheral blood samples were taken at the time of initial diagnosis, prior to any treatment. TCR Vbeta CDR3 sequencing of approximately 140 peripheral blood samples (43 ophthalmopathy, approximately 80 hyperthyroidism and around 17 progressor patients) is reported in the paper. To identify TCR V-J signatures that set the groups apart, the researchers used a discovery cohort of more than 95 patients, made up of roughly 45 with Graves' ophthalmopathy and some 58 with stable Graves' hyperthyroidism. After sampling, hyperthyroidism patients received methimazole starting at 30 mg daily, and ophthalmopathy patients received high-dose intravenous methylprednisolone. In roughly six Graves' hyperthyroidism patients, the study also compared T-cell repertoires from thyroid tissue with T-cell repertoires from blood. The 85 to 100 discovery patients were divided at random into training and test sets in a 7:3 ratio. An independent validation cohort of 18 to 20 hyperthyroidism patients and 17 patients who later progressed to ophthalmopathy tested prospective prediction of ophthalmopathy. Here is what the overall study found, with its caveats: A model built on a 13 V-J signature distinguished ophthalmopathy from stable hyperthyroidism, reaching 85% to 90% sensitivity and under 84% specificity in cross-validation and 80%/75% in testing. Sample size was not statistically predetermined, and investigators were not blinded to group allocation. Most expanded thyroid clonotypes (frequency above 0.001) were also detected in blood, suggesting blood repertoires may reflect thyroid immune responses. In validation, the model predicted progression to ophthalmopathy with approximately 71% sensitivity and about 73% specificity, a median of about 6.7 months before onset.

Hyperthyroidism patients were newly diagnosed, with disease duration under 2 months, and aged 18 to 65 years. Patients with uncontrolled infections, other autoimmune diseases, pregnancy or lactation were excluded. Diagnoses were based on clinical symptoms, serum thyroxine and TRAb, thyroid ultrasound and orbital computed tomography. Blood from progressor patients was drawn when they were first diagnosed with hyperthyroidism, before any ophthalmopathy symptoms appeared. PBMCs were separated from about 10 ml of fresh peripheral blood using Ficoll-Paque density gradient centrifugation. Progressor patients were first diagnosed with Graves' hyperthyroidism and then developed ophthalmopathy during follow-up. Trizol reagent was used to extract total RNA, and RNA quality was then checked on an Agilent 2100 Bioanalyzer. From the germline V gene (reference sequence), CDR1 is SEHNR and CDR2 is FQNEAQ. Measured from the cysteine to the phenylalanine, the CDR3 is 10 residues long. Only the CDR3 region is kept as DNA, spanning 30 bases read in frame from base 1.

This clonotype showed up just a few times. The antigen it binds to is not known. Relative to the germline gene, one junction end is altered; a read error may explain this. The TCR beta CDR3 regions were amplified from the RNA transcripts. A first-round RT-PCR of the TCR CDR3 used the HTBI primer set with the Qiagen OneStep RT-PCR kit. The libraries were constructed in a second round of multiplex PCR and then size-selected and purified. The libraries were sequenced on an Illumina HiSeq2000 using paired-end 100 bp reads. Under the source paper's analysis protocol: SOAPnuke was used to process the raw data, throwing out any read that contained adapters or uncalled bases, had a mean Phred below 15, or lacked an exact constant-primer or identifier match. COPE v1.2.5 was used to merge high-quality paired reads, and clonotypes were defined as unique nucleotide sequences. Clonotypes were aligned to IMGT TRBV, TRBD and TRBJ reference segments using MiTCR v1.1. The analysis was restricted to V-J combinations with a frequency above 0.0001, which together covered 99% to 99.2% of the repertoires. A TCS score was defined as the ratio of F50 (clonal expansion) to E x V (chaos), with BLOSUM62-based TCRdist applied between CDR3 peptides within each V-J. Welch's t-statistics and random forest reduced 450 to 600 V-J features to 13, which were used in a naive Bayes classifier (R e1071). TCRdb reanalyzed the raw reads on its own, using fastp at Q25 for trimming and MiXCR for clone calling, and kept in-frame beta chains. Every distinct CDR3 protein forms one entry, paired with its most common genes and DNA. It is TCRdb's table, rather than the study itself, that gives the V and J calls and clone size. The sample yields some 370,000 distinct CDR3 sequences; about 15% were counted once. The top ten hold roughly a third of the sample.

The chain couples TRBV7-9 to TRBJ1-1; 5 matching bases give a weak D call of TRBD1. This TCR was recovered from a woman aged 25 to 45 with Graves' hyperthyroidism that later progressed to Graves' ophthalmopathy. Sequenced sample: blood. The CDR3 corresponds to CASSLEGVIF. The DNA reads TGTGCCAGCAGCTTAGAAGGGGTAATCTTT.